The rows below give T cell receptor beta chains drawn from one sample of a study of cytomegalovirus exposure and HLA in healthy donors. This table comes from immunoSEQ multiplex PCR, and its TCRdb copy is limited to in-frame clones, with some not included. This sample carries 130,000 to 150,000 clones, with roughly 2.6% going to the ten biggest clones. The sequenced material came from PBMCs. These receptors were collected from a man aged 40-50 years in good health and CMV-seronegative. CDR3s include the opening cysteine and the closing phenylalanine or tryptophan. The order of the fields is D gene, J gene, V gene, CDR3 protein, CDR3 DNA. D genes are given only for firm matches.

D: TRBD1
J: TRBJ2-7
V: TRBV6-1
CDR3: CASKRDSTPYEQYF
DNA: TGTGCCAGCAAAAGGGACAGCACCCCCTACGAGCAGTACTTC

D: TRBD1
J: TRBJ1-1
V: TRBV27
CDR3: CASSLLLGNHRGKTEAFF
DNA: TGTGCCAGCAGTTTATTGCTGGGGAATCACAGGGGGAAGACTGAAGCTTTCTTT

D: -
J: TRBJ1-2
V: TRBV18
CDR3: CASSPSGDYGYTF
DNA: TGTGCCAGCTCACCCTCAGGGGACTATGGCTACACCTTC

D: -
J: TRBJ2-7
V: TRBV11-2
CDR3: CASSLEEGRQYF
DNA: TGTGCCAGCAGCTTAGAGGAGGGTCGGCAGTACTTC

D: TRBD1
J: TRBJ1-1
V: TRBV28
CDR3: CASTWGTENTEAFF
DNA: TGTGCCAGCACCTGGGGGACAGAGAACACTGAAGCTTTCTTT

D: TRBD1
J: TRBJ1-5
V: TRBV18
CDR3: CASSPGTGQRQPQHF
DNA: TGTGCCAGCTCACCAGGGACAGGCCAACGGCAGCCCCAGCATTTT

D: -
J: TRBJ1-3
V: TRBV10-1
CDR3: CATPRGGNTIYF
DNA: TGCGCCACCCCCCGGGGTGGAAACACCATATATTTT

D: TRBD2
J: TRBJ2-7
V: TRBV7-2
CDR3: CASSLSVRGNYEQYF
DNA: TGTGCCAGCAGCTTGTCTGTGCGGGGGAATTACGAGCAGTACTTC

D: -
J: TRBJ1-1
V: TRBV5-4
CDR3: CASSLDSKNTEAFF
DNA: TGTGCCAGCAGCTTGGACAGTAAAAACACTGAAGCTTTCTTT

D: -
J: TRBJ2-1
V: TRBV6-5
CDR3: CASRPGQSSYNEQFF
DNA: TGTGCCAGCAGACCTGGACAGAGCTCCTACAATGAGCAGTTCTTC

D: TRBD1
J: TRBJ1-2
V: TRBV2
CDR3: CASSLQGAQGYTF
DNA: TGTGCCAGCAGTCTACAGGGGGCGCAAGGCTACACCTTC

D: TRBD1
J: TRBJ1-4
V: TRBV19
CDR3: CASGQGRGEKLFF
DNA: TGTGCCAGCGGACAGGGGAGGGGTGAAAAACTGTTTTTT

D: TRBD1
J: TRBJ1-4
V: TRBV10-3
CDR3: CAIRGDRAGENEKLFF
DNA: TGTGCCATCAGAGGGGACAGGGCGGGAGAGAATGAAAAACTGTTTTTT

D: TRBD1
J: TRBJ2-7
V: TRBV5-6
CDR3: CASSSGTGIYEQYF
DNA: TGTGCCAGCAGCTCCGGGACAGGGATCTACGAGCAGTACTTC

D: TRBD1
J: TRBJ2-1
V: TRBV5-1
CDR3: CASSSTGASSYNEQFF
DNA: TGCGCCAGCAGCTCAACAGGGGCGAGCTCCTACAATGAGCAGTTCTTC

D: TRBD2
J: TRBJ2-1
V: TRBV10-3
CDR3: CAIRTSGRYNEQFF
DNA: TGTGCCATCAGGACTAGCGGGAGATACAATGAGCAGTTCTTC

D: -
J: TRBJ1-3
V: TRBV6-1
CDR3: CASSEGQFDSGNTIYF
DNA: TGTGCCAGCAGTGAAGGACAGTTTGACTCTGGAAACACCATATATTTT

D: -
J: TRBJ1-6
V: TRBV5-8
CDR3: CASSLGQDTLNSPLHF
DNA: TGTGCCAGCAGCCTCGGCCAGGACACCTTGAATTCACCCCTCCACTTT

D: -
J: TRBJ1-1
V: TRBV5-1
CDR3: CASSLQLVNTEAFF
DNA: TGCGCCAGCAGCTTACAGTTAGTAAACACTGAAGCTTTCTTT

D: TRBD2
J: TRBJ2-5
V: TRBV5-4
CDR3: CASSLQTSGEGTQYF
DNA: TGTGCCAGCAGCTTACAAACTAGCGGAGAGGGGACCCAGTACTTC

D: -
J: TRBJ2-5
V: TRBV5-1
CDR3: CASSFDYTTPQETQYF
DNA: TGCGCCAGCAGCTTTGACTATACAACTCCCCAAGAGACCCAGTACTTC

D: -
J: TRBJ2-2
V: TRBV7-3
CDR3: CASSMSSGDHTGELFF
DNA: TGTGCCAGCAGCATGTCCTCAGGGGACCACACCGGGGAGCTGTTTTTT

D: -
J: TRBJ2-6
V: TRBV19
CDR3: CASSIVLSGANVLTF
DNA: TGTGCCAGTAGTATAGTCCTCTCTGGGGCCAACGTCCTGACTTTC

D: TRBD2
J: TRBJ2-1
V: TRBV7-2
CDR3: CASSLAGGYYNEQFF
DNA: TGTGCCAGCAGCTTAGCGGGGGGGTACTACAATGAGCAGTTCTTC

D: TRBD1
J: TRBJ2-3
V: TRBV5-1
CDR3: CASSLADRGSTDTQYF
DNA: TGCGCCAGCAGCTTGGCCGACAGGGGTTCCACAGATACGCAGTATTTT

D: TRBD1
J: TRBJ1-1
V: TRBV6-5
CDR3: CASTPAGGTEAFF
DNA: TGTGCCAGCACTCCCGCAGGGGGCACTGAAGCTTTCTTT

D: TRBD1
J: TRBJ1-4
V: TRBV5-4
CDR3: CASSRTGGAQEKLFF
DNA: TGTGCCAGCAGCCGTACAGGGGGCGCTCAGGAAAAACTGTTTTTT

D: -
J: TRBJ1-2
V: TRBV7-2
CDR3: CASSLPNNYGYTF
DNA: TGTGCCAGCAGCTTACCCAATAACTATGGCTACACCTTC

D: TRBD1
J: TRBJ2-3
V: TRBV19
CDR3: CASSTGQGGSDTQYF
DNA: TGTGCCAGTAGTACGGGACAGGGTGGTTCAGATACGCAGTATTTT

D: -
J: TRBJ1-1
V: TRBV18
CDR3: CASSPGKASTEAFF
DNA: TGTGCCAGCTCCCCCGGGAAGGCTAGCACTGAAGCTTTCTTT

D: -
J: TRBJ1-1
V: TRBV2
CDR3: CASSGTSVEAFF
DNA: TGTGCCAGCAGTGGGACAAGCGTTGAAGCTTTCTTT

D: TRBD1
J: TRBJ1-5
V: TRBV27
CDR3: CASGTGFSNQPQHF
DNA: TGTGCCAGCGGGACAGGGTTTAGCAATCAGCCCCAGCATTTT

D: -
J: TRBJ2-3
V: TRBV18
CDR3: CASSSSSEDTQYF
DNA: TGTGCCAGCTCATCATCTAGCGAAGATACGCAGTATTTT

D: TRBD1
J: TRBJ1-1
V: TRBV5-6
CDR3: CASSGTGGITEAFF
DNA: TGTGCCAGCAGCGGGACAGGGGGCATAACTGAAGCTTTCTTT

D: -
J: TRBJ1-1
V: TRBV5-1
CDR3: CASSLNNRDAEAFF
DNA: TGCGCCAGCAGCCTAAATAACAGGGACGCTGAAGCTTTCTTT

D: TRBD1
J: TRBJ2-3
V: TRBV11-2
CDR3: CASSLDRGQKYF
DNA: TGTGCCAGCAGCTTGGACAGGGGGCAAAAGTATTTT

D: -
J: TRBJ1-1
V: TRBV11-3
CDR3: CASSSGNTEAFF
DNA: TGTGCCAGCAGCTCAGGGAACACTGAAGCTTTCTTT

D: -
J: TRBJ2-3
V: TRBV7-9
CDR3: CASSSDRDITDTQYF
DNA: TGTGCCAGCAGCTCAGACCGGGACATCACAGATACGCAGTATTTT

D: -
J: TRBJ1-1
V: TRBV28
CDR3: CASTHRGHEAFF
DNA: TGTGCCAGCACTCATAGGGGTCATGAAGCTTTCTTT

D: TRBD1
J: TRBJ1-2
V: TRBV6-1
CDR3: CASSGDRGGGYTF
DNA: TGTGCCAGCAGTGGCGACAGGGGAGGAGGCTACACCTTC

D: -
J: TRBJ2-1
V: TRBV7-3
CDR3: CASSLPLITAEYSYNEQFF
DNA: TGTGCCAGCAGCTTGCCCCTCATAACAGCAGAGTATTCCTACAATGAGCAGTTCTTC

D: -
J: TRBJ1-4
V: TRBV4-1
CDR3: CASSQDPLGLSSKLFF
DNA: TGCGCCAGCAGCCAAGACCCTCTGGGACTGAGTAGCAAACTGTTTTTT

D: -
J: TRBJ2-7
V: TRBV10-1
CDR3: CAMTTRGSYEQYF
DNA: TGCGCCATGACCACCAGGGGATCCTACGAGCAGTACTTC

D: TRBD1
J: TRBJ1-5
V: TRBV7-9
CDR3: CASSLGTASNQPQHF
DNA: TGTGCCAGCAGCCTCGGGACAGCTAGCAATCAGCCCCAGCATTTT

D: -
J: TRBJ2-6
V: TRBV28
CDR3: CASSFYDSLGLSGANVLTF
DNA: TGTGCCAGCAGTTTTTACGACTCCCTAGGACTATCTGGGGCCAACGTCCTGACTTTC

D: -
J: TRBJ2-5
V: TRBV27
CDR3: CASSSRALETQYF
DNA: TGTGCCAGCAGTTCCAGGGCCTTGGAGACCCAGTACTTC

D: -
J: TRBJ2-5
V: TRBV4-1
CDR3: CASSQVGTSAETQYF
DNA: TGCGCCAGCAGCCAAGTCGGGACATCCGCGGAGACCCAGTACTTC

D: -
J: TRBJ2-5
V: TRBV7-7
CDR3: CASSLNPPSIGGETQYF
DNA: TGTGCCAGCAGCTTAAATCCCCCCTCGATAGGGGGAGAGACCCAGTACTTC

D: -
J: TRBJ2-5
V: TRBV10-3
CDR3: CAISESDIGGQETQYF
DNA: TGTGCCATCAGTGAGTCGGATATAGGAGGGCAAGAGACCCAGTACTTC

D: TRBD1
J: TRBJ1-2
V: TRBV2
CDR3: CASSPGTAYGYTF
DNA: TGTGCCAGCAGCCCCGGGACAGCCTATGGCTACACCTTC

D: TRBD1
J: TRBJ2-1
V: TRBV29-1
CDR3: CSVEYPTGTGGWNEQFF
DNA: TGCAGCGTTGAGTACCCGACCGGGACAGGGGGTTGGAATGAGCAGTTCTTC

D: -
J: TRBJ1-1
V: TRBV9
CDR3: CASSVNSRGSGTEAFF
DNA: TGTGCCAGCAGCGTAAACAGCCGAGGGAGTGGGACTGAAGCTTTCTTT

D: TRBD2
J: TRBJ2-3
V: TRBV7-3
CDR3: CASRSGGAQDTQYF
DNA: TGTGCCAGCAGGTCCGGGGGGGCGCAAGATACGCAGTATTTT

D: -
J: TRBJ2-7
V: TRBV11-2
CDR3: CASSLIPGVEQYF
DNA: TGTGCCAGCAGCTTAATCCCAGGGGTCGAGCAGTACTTC

D: -
J: TRBJ1-2
V: TRBV28
CDR3: CASSGSYYGYTF
DNA: TGTGCCAGCAGTGGCAGTTACTATGGCTACACCTTC